This is a list of T cell receptor beta chains from one sample in a study of blood T cell repertoires in COVID-19. Sequencing used immunoSEQ multiplex PCR; TCRdb keeps in-frame clones, though not all of them. This table holds some 70,000 clones, around four fifths found once. The sequenced sample was peripheral blood. The receptors derive from a woman in her sixties with acute or convalescent COVID-19. CDR3s include the opening cysteine and the closing phenylalanine or tryptophan. The D gene is left open where the match is weak. Where a row states a size, it is once, few, many or the class of an expanded clone; other rows omit it.

D,size,J,V,DNA,CDR3
.,.,TRBJ1-4,TRBV18,TGTGCCAGCTCAGAGCAACGGGCAACTAATGAAAAACTGTTTTTT,CASSEQRATNEKLFF
.,.,TRBJ1-2,TRBV19,TGTGCCAGTAGTATTGATTGGACAAAGGCTTTGTGGGGCTACACCTTC,CASSIDWTKALWGYTF
.,.,TRBJ1-1,TRBV6-2/TRBV6-3,TGTGCCAGCACCCCGAACAACATGAACACTGAAGCTTTCTTT,CASTPNNMNTEAFF
TRBD1,few,TRBJ1-2,TRBV12-3/TRBV12-4,TGTGCCAGCACCCAGCCCCGGGACAGTGGCTACACCTTC,CASTQPRDSGYTF
.,.,TRBJ1-3,TRBV23-1,TGCGCCAGCAGTCAATTAGAAACGGGGGCTGGAAACACCATATATTTT,CASSQLETGAGNTIYF
TRBD1,few,TRBJ1-2,TRBV2,TGTGCCAGCAGCGGTCCCGGGACAGGGAACTATGGCTACACCTTC,CASSGPGTGNYGYTF
.,once,TRBJ1-6,TRBV11-2,TGTGCCAGCAGCTTAGCAGGTTATAATTCACCCCTCCACTTT,CASSLAGYNSPLHF
.,.,TRBJ1-2,TRBV15,TGTGCCACCAGCAGAGATCCGACAGGAAACTATGGCTACACCTTC,CATSRDPTGNYGYTF
TRBD1,.,TRBJ1-2,TRBV7-8,TGTGCCAGCAGCTCGTACAGGGGTTCTAACTATGGCTACACCTTC,CASSSYRGSNYGYTF
.,once,TRBJ1-1,TRBV19,TGTGCCAGTAGGTCCGCTCTTGGCGGGGCTGAAGCTTTCTTT,CASRSALGGAEAFF
.,.,TRBJ1-6,TRBV6-6,TGTGCCAGCACCGTACAGGGAGAGAGGTCACCCCTCCACTTT,CASTVQGERSPLHF
TRBD2,.,TRBJ2-1,TRBV11-2,TGTGCCAGCAGCTCCATAGCGGGGGGATACAATGAGCAGTTCTTC,CASSSIAGGYNEQFF
TRBD2,.,TRBJ2-1,TRBV14,TGTGCCAGCAGCCGTACCGGGACTAGCGGGGCGAGCTCCTACAATGAGCAGTTCTTC,CASSRTGTSGASSYNEQFF
TRBD1,.,TRBJ1-1,TRBV30,TGTGCCTGGAACCGACAGGGGGCGGAAGGAGCTTTCTTT,CAWNRQGAEGAFF
.,.,TRBJ1-5,TRBV6-5,TGTGCCAGCAGCGCACACAATCAGCCCCAGCATTTT,CASSAHNQPQHF
.,.,TRBJ2-3,TRBV5-1,TGCGCCAGCAGCCCCAGGGTGGGAGATACGCAGTATTTT,CASSPRVGDTQYF
.,.,TRBJ1-2,TRBV4-2,TGTGCCAGCAGCCAAGCCTCAGGGGTCGGCTACACCTTC,CASSQASGVGYTF
.,.,TRBJ1-1,TRBV9,TGTGCCAGCAGCGTTTCGGGGAGGAGGAACACTGAAGCTTTCTTT,CASSVSGRRNTEAFF
.,.,TRBJ1-2,TRBV7-2,TGTGCCAGCAGCCGAGTTGTCGGCTACACCTTC,CASSRVVGYTF
TRBD2,.,TRBJ2-5,TRBV11-2,TGTGCCAGCAGCCTTTCGGGGGGGCGAGAGACCCAGTACTTC,CASSLSGGRETQYF
.,.,TRBJ2-7,TRBV5-5,TGTGCCAGCAGCTGGGAGGAATCGAGGGAGCAGTACTTC,CASSWEESREQYF
.,.,TRBJ1-5,TRBV6-5,TGTGCCAGCAAAACGGGGAATCAGCCCCAGCATTTT,CASKTGNQPQHF
TRBD1,.,TRBJ1-5,TRBV5-1,TGCGCCAGCAGCGAAGGACAGGTTGGCAATCAGCCCCAGCATTTT,CASSEGQVGNQPQHF
TRBD1,.,TRBJ1-5,TRBV6-6,TGTGCCAGCAGTCCCGGGACAGCCCAGACCAGCAATCAGCCCCAGCATTTT,CASSPGTAQTSNQPQHF
.,once,TRBJ2-1,TRBV18,TGTGCCAGCTCACCACATGAAGCGGGTAGCTCCTACAATGAGCAGTTCTTC,CASSPHEAGSSYNEQFF
.,once,TRBJ2-4,TRBV9,TGTGCCAGCAGCCCGCGTGAAGCAGCCAAAAACATTCAGTACTTC,CASSPREAAKNIQYF
.,.,TRBJ1-6,TRBV2,TGTGCCAGCAGTGAAGACTTTAATTCACCCCTCCACTTT,CASSEDFNSPLHF
.,.,TRBJ2-3,TRBV20-1,TGCAGTGCTAGTCCGGGGGTTGGCACAGATACGCAGTATTTT,CSASPGVGTDTQYF
.,.,TRBJ1-1,TRBV7-8,TGTGCCAGCAGCTTAGAGGGTGGAGGTTTCTTCAACACTGAAGCTTTCTTT,CASSLEGGGFFNTEAFF
TRBD1,.,TRBJ1-4,TRBV5-1,TGCGCCAGCAGCTTGGGGGGACAGGGACCTAATGAAAAACTGTTTTTT,CASSLGGQGPNEKLFF